This T cell receptor (beta chain) was identified during a study of blood T cell repertoires in COVID-19. Those enrolled in Seattle joined during active infection and were followed longitudinally afterward. Authors' processing steps: Amplification with reference gene primers provided the estimates of nucleated cell counts. Clones were sequenced by immunoSEQ multiplex PCR, and TCRdb holds only the in-frame ones, with some missing. The V and J calls and clone size come from that table; D and trimming were worked out from the DNA. The repertoire includes roughly 250,000 clones, around 82% of them detected once, and 0.7% to 0.9% sits in the top ten. This CDR3 is 16 amino acids long. CDR1 and CDR2 from the germline V gene are SEHNR and FQNEAQ (reference sequence). Trimming removed 5 bases at V and 1 base at J, with 16 bases between.

The chain joins TRBV7-9 to TRBJ2-3, with D possibly TRBD1 on 6 matching bases. The receptor comes from a human donor with COVID-19, enrolled during active disease. The donor label of this sample is uncertain. The sequenced sample was peripheral blood. The CDR3 sequence is CASSPQGMWGTDTQYF. In nucleotides, the CDR3 is TGTGCCAGCAGCCCGCAGGGGATGTGGGGCACAGATACGCAGTATTTT. The variable domain in full, with the rest retrieved from reference TRBV7-9 and TRBJ2-3, is DTGVSQNPRHKITKRGQNVTFRCDPISEHNRLYWYRQTLGQGPEFLTYFQNEAQLEKSRLLSDRFSAERPKGSFSTLEIQRTEQGDSAMYLCASSPQGMWGTDTQYFGPGTRLTVL.